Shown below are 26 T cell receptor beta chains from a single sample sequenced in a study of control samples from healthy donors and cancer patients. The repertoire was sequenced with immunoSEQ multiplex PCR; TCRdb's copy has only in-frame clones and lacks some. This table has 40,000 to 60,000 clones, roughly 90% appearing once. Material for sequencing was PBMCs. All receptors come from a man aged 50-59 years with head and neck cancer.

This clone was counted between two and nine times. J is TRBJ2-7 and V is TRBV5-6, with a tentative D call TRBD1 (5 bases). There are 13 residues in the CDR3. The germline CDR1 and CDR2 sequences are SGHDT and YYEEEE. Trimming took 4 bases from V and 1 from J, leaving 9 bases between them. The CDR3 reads CASSPTGSYEQYF. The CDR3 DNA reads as TGTGCCAGCAGCCCTACAGGTTCCTACGAGCAGTACTTC.

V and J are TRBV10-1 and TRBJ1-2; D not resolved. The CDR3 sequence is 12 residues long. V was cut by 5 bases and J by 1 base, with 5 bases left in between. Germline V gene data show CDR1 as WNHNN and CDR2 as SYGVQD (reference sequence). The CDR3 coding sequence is TGCGCCAGCAGTCCCAATAACTATGGCTACACCTTC. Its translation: CASSPNNYGYTF.

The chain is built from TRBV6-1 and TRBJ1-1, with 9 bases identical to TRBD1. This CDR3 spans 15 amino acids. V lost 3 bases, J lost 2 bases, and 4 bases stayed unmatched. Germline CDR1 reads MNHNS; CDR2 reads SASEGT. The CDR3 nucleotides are TGTGCCAGCAGTGACCGGGACAGGGCTAACACTGAAGCTTTCTTT. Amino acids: CASSDRDRANTEAFF.

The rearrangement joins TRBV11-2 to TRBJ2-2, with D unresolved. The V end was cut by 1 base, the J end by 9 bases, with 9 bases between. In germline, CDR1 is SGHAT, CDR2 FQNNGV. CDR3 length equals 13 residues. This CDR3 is CASSLVLYRELFF. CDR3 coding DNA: TGTGCCAGCAGCTTAGTTCTGTACCGGGAGCTGTTTTTT.

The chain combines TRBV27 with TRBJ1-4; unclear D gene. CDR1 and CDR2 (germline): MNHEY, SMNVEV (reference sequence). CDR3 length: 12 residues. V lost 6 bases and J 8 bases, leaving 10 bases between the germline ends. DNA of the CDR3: TGTGCCAGCAGAACGGTAGGGGAAAAACTGTTTTTT. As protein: CASRTVGEKLFF.

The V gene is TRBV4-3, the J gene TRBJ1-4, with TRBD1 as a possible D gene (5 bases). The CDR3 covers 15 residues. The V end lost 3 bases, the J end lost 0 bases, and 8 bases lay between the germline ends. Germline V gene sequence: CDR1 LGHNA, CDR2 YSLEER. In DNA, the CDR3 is TGCGCCAGCAGCCAGTCAGGGACAACTAATGAAAAACTGTTTTTT. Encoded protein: CASSQSGTTNEKLFF.

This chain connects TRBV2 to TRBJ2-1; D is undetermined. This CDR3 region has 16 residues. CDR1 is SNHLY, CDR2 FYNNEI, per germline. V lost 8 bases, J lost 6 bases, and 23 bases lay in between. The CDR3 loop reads CASEVWSVKSGNEQFF. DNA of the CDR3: TGTGCCAGCGAAGTGTGGTCGGTGAAATCGGGCAATGAGCAGTTCTTC.

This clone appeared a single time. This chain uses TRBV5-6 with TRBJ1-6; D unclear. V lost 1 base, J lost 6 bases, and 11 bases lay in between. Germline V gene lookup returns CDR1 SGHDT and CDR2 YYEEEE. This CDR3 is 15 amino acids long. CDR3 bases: TGTGCCAGCAGCTTGTTCGGGGTTGGTAATTCACCCCTCCACTTT. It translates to CASSLFGVGNSPLHF.

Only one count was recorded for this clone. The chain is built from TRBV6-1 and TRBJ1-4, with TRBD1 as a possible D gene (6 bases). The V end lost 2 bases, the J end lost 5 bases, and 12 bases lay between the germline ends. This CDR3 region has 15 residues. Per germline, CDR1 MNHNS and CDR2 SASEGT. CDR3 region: CASSELSGGNEKLFF. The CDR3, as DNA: TGTGCCAGCAGTGAATTGTCTGGGGGCAATGAAAAACTGTTTTTT.

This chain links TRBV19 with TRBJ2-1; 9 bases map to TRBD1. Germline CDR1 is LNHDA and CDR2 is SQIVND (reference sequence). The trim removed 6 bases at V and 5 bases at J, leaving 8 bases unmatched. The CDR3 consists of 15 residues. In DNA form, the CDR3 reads TGTGCCAGTAGGCCGGGGACAGGGCTTCACAATGAGCAGTTCTTC. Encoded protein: CASRPGTGLHNEQFF.

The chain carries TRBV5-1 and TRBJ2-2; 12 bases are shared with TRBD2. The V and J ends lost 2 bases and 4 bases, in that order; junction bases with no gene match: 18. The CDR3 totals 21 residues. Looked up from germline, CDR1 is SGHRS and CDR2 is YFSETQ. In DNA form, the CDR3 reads TGCGCCAGCAGCTTAACGGGGGGGACGACTAGCGGGAGAGGCGGCACCGGGGAGCTGTTTTTT. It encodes CASSLTGGTTSGRGGTGELFF.

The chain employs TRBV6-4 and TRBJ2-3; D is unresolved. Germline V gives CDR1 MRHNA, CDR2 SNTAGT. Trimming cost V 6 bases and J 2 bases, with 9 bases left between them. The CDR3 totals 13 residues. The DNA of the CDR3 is TGTGCCAGCAGCCCCACTGTCACAGATACGCAGTATTTT. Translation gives CASSPTVTDTQYF.

The chain's CDR3 is CASSLPRSGFYNEQFF. The CDR3 nucleotides are TGTGCCAGCAGTTTGCCCCGTTCGGGGTTCTACAATGAGCAGTTCTTC. The rearrangement uses TRBV28 and TRBJ2-1; the D gene is possibly TRBD2 (5 bases). V dropped 3 bases and J dropped 3 bases, with 15 bases sitting between them. The CDR3 runs 16 residues. The germline V gene encodes CDR1 MDHEN and CDR2 SYDVKM. Together with reference TRBV28 and TRBJ2-1, the CDR3 gives the full variable domain: DVKVTQSSRYLVKRTGEKVFLECVQDMDHENMFWYRQDPGLGLRLIYFSYDVKMKEKGDIPEGYSVSREKKERFSLILESASTNQTSMYLCASSLPRSGFYNEQFFGPGTRLTVL.

Here the CDR3 reads CASSPRTGPGNTIYF. The CDR3 nucleotides are TGTGCCAGCAGCCCCCGGACAGGCCCTGGAAACACCATATATTTT. V usage is TRBV7-2 and J usage is TRBJ1-3; 7 bases line up with TRBD1. This CDR3 is built from 15 residues. Per the germline V gene, CDR1 is SGHTA and CDR2 is FQGNSA. V lost 5 bases and J lost 2; bases outside the gene matches: 6.

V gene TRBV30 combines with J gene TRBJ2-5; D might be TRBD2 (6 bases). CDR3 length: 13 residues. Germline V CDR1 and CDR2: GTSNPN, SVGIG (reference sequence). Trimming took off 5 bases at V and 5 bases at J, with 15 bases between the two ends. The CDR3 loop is CAWVARGRETQYF. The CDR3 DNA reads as TGTGCCTGGGTAGCCCGGGGGAGGGAGACCCAGTACTTC.

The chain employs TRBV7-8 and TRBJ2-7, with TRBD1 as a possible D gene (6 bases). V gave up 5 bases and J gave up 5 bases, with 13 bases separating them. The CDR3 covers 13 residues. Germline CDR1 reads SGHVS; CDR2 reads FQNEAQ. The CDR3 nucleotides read TGTGCCAGCAGCCCCACCACAGGGAACGAGCAGTACTTC. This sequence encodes CASSPTTGNEQYF.

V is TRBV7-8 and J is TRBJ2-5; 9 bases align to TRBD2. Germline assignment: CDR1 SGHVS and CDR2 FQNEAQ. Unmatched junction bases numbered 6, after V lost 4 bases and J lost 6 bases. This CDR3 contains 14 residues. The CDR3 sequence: CASSSGLATKTQYF. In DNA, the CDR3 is TGTGCCAGCAGCTCGGGACTAGCAACGAAGACCCAGTACTTC.

CDR3 amino acids: CASSELMTGQETQYF. The CDR3 nucleotides read TGTGCCAGCAGTGAACTAATGACAGGGCAAGAGACCCAGTACTTC. The V gene is TRBV6-1, the J gene TRBJ2-5; TRBD1 matches at 7 bases. The CDR3 runs 15 residues. Germline values: CDR1 MNHNS, CDR2 SASEGT. J lost 2 bases, V lost 2 bases, and 5 bases had no gene match.

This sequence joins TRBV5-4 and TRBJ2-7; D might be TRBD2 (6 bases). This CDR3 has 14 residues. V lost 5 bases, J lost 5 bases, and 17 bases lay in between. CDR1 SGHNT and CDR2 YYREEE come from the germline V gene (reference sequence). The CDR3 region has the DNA TGTGCCAGCAGTGGGCCCGGGGGTTTCGACGAGCAGTACTTC. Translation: CASSGPGGFDEQYF.

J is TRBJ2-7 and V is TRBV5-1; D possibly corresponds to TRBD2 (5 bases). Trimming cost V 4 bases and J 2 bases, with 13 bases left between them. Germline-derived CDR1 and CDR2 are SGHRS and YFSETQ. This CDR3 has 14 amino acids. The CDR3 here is CASSPSHGAYEQYF. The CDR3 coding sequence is TGCGCCAGCAGCCCATCTCACGGGGCCTACGAGCAGTACTTC.

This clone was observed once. CDR3 sequence: CASSVAGGNEKLFF. CDR3 nucleotide sequence: TGTGCCAGCAGCGTAGCAGGGGGGAATGAAAAACTGTTTTTT. The J gene is TRBJ1-4, the V gene TRBV9; 7 positions match TRBD1. The trim removed 0 bases at V and 5 bases at J, leaving 1 base unmatched. From germline, CDR1 is SGDLS and CDR2 YYNGEE. This CDR3 comprises 14 residues.

The DNA of the CDR3 is TGCGCCAGCAGCTGGACCTCCGGGACTAGCGGTTCCTACGAGCAGTACTTC. It translates to CASSWTSGTSGSYEQYF. The J gene is TRBJ2-7, the V gene TRBV5-1; TRBD2 agrees at 11 bases. The CDR3 extends over 17 amino acids. Germline values: CDR1 SGHRS, CDR2 YFSETQ. J gave up 1 base and V 3 bases, and 9 bases lay outside the gene matches.

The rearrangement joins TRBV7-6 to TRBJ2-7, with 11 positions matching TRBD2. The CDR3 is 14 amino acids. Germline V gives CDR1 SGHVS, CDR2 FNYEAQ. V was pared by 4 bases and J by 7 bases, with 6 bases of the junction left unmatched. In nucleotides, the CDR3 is TGTGCCAGCAGCTCCAGACTAGCGGGGAGTGAGCAGTACTTC. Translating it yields CASSSRLAGSEQYF.

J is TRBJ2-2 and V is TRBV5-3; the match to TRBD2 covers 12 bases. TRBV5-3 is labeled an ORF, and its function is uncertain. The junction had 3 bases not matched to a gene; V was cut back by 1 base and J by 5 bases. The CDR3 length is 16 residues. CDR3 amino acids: CARSLRTSGATGELFF. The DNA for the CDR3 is TGTGCCAGAAGCTTGAGGACTAGCGGGGCAACCGGGGAGCTGTTTTTT.

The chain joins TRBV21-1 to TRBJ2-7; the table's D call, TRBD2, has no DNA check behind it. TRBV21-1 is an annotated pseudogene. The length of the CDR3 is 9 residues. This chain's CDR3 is CASHGEQYF. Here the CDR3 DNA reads TGTGCCAGCCACGGCGAGCAGTACTTC.

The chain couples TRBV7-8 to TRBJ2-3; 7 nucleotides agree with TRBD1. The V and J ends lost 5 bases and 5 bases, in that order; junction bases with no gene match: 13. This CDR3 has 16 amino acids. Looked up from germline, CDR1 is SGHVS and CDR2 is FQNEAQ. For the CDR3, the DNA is TGTGCCAGCAGCCCGTGGAGGAACAGGGGCCAAGATACGCAGTATTTT. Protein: CASSPWRNRGQDTQYF. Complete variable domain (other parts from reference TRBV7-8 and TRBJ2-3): GAGVSQSPRYKVAKRGQDVALRCDPISGHVSLFWYQQALGQGPEFLTYFQNEAQLDKSGLPSDRFFAERPEGSVSTLKIQRTQQEDSAVYLCASSPWRNRGQDTQYFGPGTRLTVL.